One and the same sample provided the 31 T cell receptor beta chains below, sequenced in a study of response to subunit inactivated influenza vaccine. TCRdb itself ran the RT-PCR reads through MiXCR, one entry per CDR3 protein. The sample includes roughly 500,000 distinct CDR3 sequences, about 15% of them seen just once. The sequencing here drew on CD4+ T cells sorted from PBMCs, taken less than 30 months after vaccination. These receptor sequences come from a man between 50 and 69 years old who received an inactivated influenza vaccine.

The genes are TRBV7-2 and TRBJ2-1, with 15 bases matching TRBD2. The CDR3 runs to 16 residues. Germline lookup yields CDR1 SGHTA and CDR2 FQGNSA. V was clipped by 4 bases and J by 5 bases; unmatched bases: 3. CDR3 protein: CASSWGLAGGDNEQFF. The CDR3 region has the DNA TGTGCCAGCAGCTGGGGACTAGCGGGAGGAGACAATGAGCAGTTCTTC.

The J gene is TRBJ2-7, the V gene TRBV7-2; possible D gene TRBD1, 6 bases. The CDR3 loop spans 15 amino acids. Trimming shortened V by 0 bases and J by 6 bases, and 15 bases separated the two germline ends. The germline V gene encodes CDR1 SGHTA and CDR2 FQGNSA. CDR3 sequence reads: CASSLADAGVGEQYF. In DNA form, the CDR3 reads TGTGCCAGCAGCTTAGCGGATGCAGGGGTAGGCGAGCAGTACTTC.

This rearrangement joins TRBV6-2 or TRBV6-3 to TRBJ2-7, with D maybe TRBD1 (6 bases). This CDR3 comprises 13 residues. CDR1 and CDR2 from the germline V gene are MNHEY and SVGEGT. Between the trimmed V and J ends, which lost 7 bases and 6 bases, there was a span of 16 bases. The CDR3 DNA reads as TGTGCCAGCAAGTTACAGGGTTTTAGCGAGCAGTACTTC. Encoded protein: CASKLQGFSEQYF.

This clonotype appeared a few times. The CDR3 nucleotides read TGTGCCAGTAGTAACAGGGAAATTTACAATGAGCAGTTCTTC. This gives the protein CASSNREIYNEQFF. The chain carries TRBV19 and TRBJ2-1, with a weak D call TRBD1 (6 bases). Germline V gene sequence: CDR1 LNHDA, CDR2 SQIVND (reference sequence). Trimming pared 4 bases from V and 4 bases from J, leaving 11 bases between. The CDR3 has 14 amino acids.

The chain links TRBV6-2 or TRBV6-3 to TRBJ1-5; D unresolved. Germline V gene data show CDR1 as MNHEY and CDR2 as SVGEGT. The CDR3 is 13 amino acids. Between the trimmed V and J ends, which lost 1 base and 1 base, there was a span of 2 bases. In DNA, the CDR3 is TGTGCCAGCAGTTACTTCAGCAATCAGCCCCAGCATTTT. Translation gives CASSYFSNQPQHF.

The chain has TRBV20-1 and TRBJ2-1, with 14 positions matching TRBD2. CDR3 length: 16 amino acids. V gave up 6 bases and J gave up 0 bases; unmatched junction bases: 4. The germline V gene encodes CDR1 DFQATT and CDR2 SNEGSKA (reference sequence). This CDR3 reads CSAQGLAGGSYNEQFF. The CDR3 coding sequence is TGCAGTGCGCAAGGACTAGCGGGAGGCTCCTACAATGAGCAGTTCTTC.

This clonotype was observed a handful of times. V is TRBV2 and J is TRBJ2-1; TRBD1 matches 10 bases. Losses at the gene ends were 4 bases for V and 9 bases for J; bases not matched to a gene: 9. The CDR3 is made up of 15 amino acids. Per the germline V gene, CDR1 is SNHLY and CDR2 is FYNNEI. CDR3 bases: TGTGCCAGCAGTGGGGGGACAGGGGTAGGAGGTGAGCAGTTCTTC. It yields the protein CASSGGTGVGGEQFF.

V is TRBV6-1 and J is TRBJ2-7; 12 positions match TRBD2. Germline-derived CDR1 and CDR2 are MNHNS and SASEGT. The length of the CDR3 is 15 residues. The junction had 3 bases not matched to a gene; V was cut back by 6 bases and J by 0 bases. CDR3 bases: TGTGCCAGCAGCGGACTAGCGGGGAGCTCCTACGAGCAGTACTTC. This gives the protein CASSGLAGSSYEQYF.

This chain joins TRBV7-2 and TRBJ2-3; 10 bases fit TRBD2. Germline V gives CDR1 SGHTA, CDR2 FQGNSA. The CDR3 has 16 residues. Unmatched junction bases numbered 9, after V lost 3 bases and J lost 6 bases. The CDR3 nucleotides are TGTGCCAGCAGCTTTCTAGCGGGAGCAGTGGCCGATACGCAGTATTTT. Translation gives CASSFLAGAVADTQYF. The complete variable domain, with remaining parts taken from reference TRBV7-2 and TRBJ2-3, reads GAGVSQSPSNKVTEKGKDVELRCDPISGHTALYWYRQSLGQGLEFLIYFQGNSAPDKSGLPSDRFSAERTGGSVSTLTIQRTQQEDSAVYLCASSFLAGAVADTQYFGPGTRLTVL.

The rearrangement uses TRBV3-1 and TRBJ1-2, with D perhaps TRBD1 (6 bases). The CDR3 has 15 residues. CDR1 and CDR2 from the germline V gene are LGHDT and YNNKEL (reference sequence). V lost 0 bases and J 7 bases, leaving 15 bases between the germline ends. The CDR3 nucleotides read TGTGCCAGCAGCCAAGATTTACAGGGACGACGTGGCTACACCTTC. Translating gives CASSQDLQGRRGYTF.

V is TRBV11-2 and J is TRBJ2-1; tentative D call: TRBD1 (6 bases). Germline V gene sequence: CDR1 SGHAT, CDR2 FQNNGV. This CDR3 is 15 amino acids long. V was cut by 4 bases and J by 4 bases, with 14 bases left in between. The CDR3 here is CASSSRGGNYNEQFF. Written as DNA, the CDR3 is TGTGCCAGCAGCTCCAGGGGTGGCAATTACAATGAGCAGTTCTTC.

The V and J genes are TRBV20-1 and TRBJ2-7; D may be TRBD1 (6 bases). The germline CDR1 and CDR2 sequences are DFQATT and SNEGSKA (reference sequence). CDR3 size: 17 residues. The V end was cut by 3 bases, the J end by 5 bases, with 26 bases between. The CDR3 nucleotides read TGCAGTGCTAGGTGGGGGCCAGTGCTCAGGCCCCAGGACGAGCAGTACTTC. Protein product: CSARWGPVLRPQDEQYF.

In this sample, this clonotype turned up once. A read error may produce the germline difference seen at one junction end. This sequence joins TRBV3-1 and TRBJ2-7; TRBD2 agrees at 11 bases. Per the germline V gene, CDR1 is LGHDT and CDR2 is YNNKEL (reference sequence). This CDR3 contains 15 residues. CDR3 in amino acids: CASSQTSGSSYEQDF. The CDR3 DNA reads as TGTGCCAGCAGCCAAACTAGCGGGAGCTCCTACGAGCAGGACTTC.

This clonotype was seen repeatedly, ten times or more. V usage is TRBV5-6 and J usage is TRBJ2-7; D gene unclear. CDR1 and CDR2 from the germline V gene are SGHDT and YYEEEE. With 1 base removed from V and 5 bases from J, the gap between germline ends came to 7 bases. The CDR3 spans 12 residues. CDR3 coding DNA: TGTGCCAGCAGCTTGTCTGGGAACGAGCAGTACTTC. Translation gives CASSLSGNEQYF.

This clonotype has just a few counts. The chain links TRBV20-1 to TRBJ2-1, with 7 bases fitting TRBD1. After removal of 3 bases from V and 3 bases from J, the junction contained 5 bases not matched to a gene. The CDR3 spans 14 residues. Germline loops: CDR1 DFQATT, CDR2 SNEGSKA (reference sequence). CDR3 region: CSARPGTVYNEQFF. The CDR3 DNA reads as TGCAGTGCTAGGCCCGGGACAGTCTACAATGAGCAGTTCTTC.

This clonotype was counted a few times. The chain is built from TRBV28 and TRBJ2-5, with D perhaps matching TRBD2 (7 bases). The CDR3 consists of 15 residues. Germline V lookup: CDR1 MDHEN, CDR2 SYDVKM. Trimming removed 8 bases from V and 2 bases from J, with 18 bases in between. CDR3 in DNA: TGTGCCAGCGCCCGAGGGGGGGTAAAACAAGAGACCCAGTACTTC. Its translation: CASARGGVKQETQYF.

The chain is built from TRBV9 and TRBJ2-2; no clear D gene. The germline gives CDR1 SGDLS, CDR2 YYNGEE. CDR3 length equals 16 residues. The V and J ends lost 1 base and 1 base respectively, with 11 bases between them. Written as DNA, the CDR3 is TGTGCCAGCAGCGTAAATTCTCAGGTGAACACCGGGGAGCTGTTTTTT. Translation gives CASSVNSQVNTGELFF.

This clonotype was detected a few times. This sequence joins TRBV4-3 and TRBJ1-2; 8 positions match TRBD1. The length of the CDR3 is 16 residues. V dropped 0 bases and J dropped 2; count of bases not matched to a gene: 5. From germline, CDR1 is LGHNA and CDR2 YSLEER. The CDR3 DNA is TGCGCCAGCAGCCAAGAGGGCAGGGGGCGGAACTATGGCTACACCTTC. Translation: CASSQEGRGRNYGYTF.

The rearrangement joins TRBV20-1 to TRBJ2-5; no reliable D call. There are 12 residues in the CDR3. V gave up 6 bases and J gave up 5 bases, with 13 bases separating them. The germline V gene encodes CDR1 DFQATT and CDR2 SNEGSKA (reference sequence). The DNA for the CDR3 is TGCAGTGCAACCCCAGCCCGGGAGACCCAGTACTTC. This codes for CSATPARETQYF.

The chain employs TRBV12-3 or TRBV12-4 and TRBJ1-6; a possible D gene is TRBD1 (5 bases). The CDR3 is 14 residues long. The CDR3 DNA reads TGTCTAAGTTACCGGGCCCCGGGGGATTCACCCCTCCACTTT. This gives the protein CLSYRAPGDSPLHF.

The V gene is TRBV7-6, the J gene TRBJ1-3, with D uncertain. Germline CDR1 and CDR2: SGHVS and FNYEAQ. The CDR3 sequence is 14 residues long. V was shortened by 1 base and J by 2 bases, with 6 bases between the two germline ends. The CDR3: CASSLELTGNTIYF. The CDR3 DNA reads as TGTGCCAGCAGCTTAGAACTAACTGGAAACACCATATATTTT.

The rearrangement joins TRBV27 to TRBJ2-1; weak D call: TRBD1 (6 bases). The germline V gene encodes CDR1 MNHEY and CDR2 SMNVEV (reference sequence). The length of the CDR3 is 14 residues. V dropped 7 bases and J dropped 4 bases, with 14 bases sitting between them. Here the CDR3 reads CASTIPGQYNEQFF. The CDR3 bases are TGTGCCAGCACCATCCCCGGACAGTACAATGAGCAGTTCTTC.

This clonotype was observed many times. V gene TRBV6-1 combines with J gene TRBJ1-2; D is unclear. Trimming left V 1 base short and J 8 bases short, with 14 bases between. The CDR3 is 14 amino acids. Germline V gene sequence: CDR1 MNHNS, CDR2 SASEGT. This CDR3 reads CASSEGSRPGGYTF. DNA for the CDR3: TGTGCCAGCAGTGAAGGGTCACGGCCCGGGGGCTACACCTTC.

The table lists this clonotype with a few counts. This chain links TRBV28 with TRBJ2-7; 7 bases fit TRBD1. CDR1 and CDR2 (germline): MDHEN, SYDVKM. V was pared by 8 bases and J by 5 bases, with 12 bases of the junction left unmatched. CDR3 size: 14 residues. DNA for the CDR3: TGTGCCAGCGTCTGGGGACAGCAAAGGAACGAGCAGTACTTC. Translating it yields CASVWGQQRNEQYF.

V is TRBV6-6 and J is TRBJ2-7; weak D call: TRBD1 (5 bases). Germline CDR1 and CDR2: MNHNY and SVGAGI (reference sequence). Trimming took off 4 bases at V and 6 bases at J, with 10 bases between the two ends. CDR3 length equals 12 residues. This CDR3 is CASSLRGSEQYF. The CDR3 DNA reads TGTGCCAGCAGTTTAAGGGGCAGCGAGCAGTACTTC.

The chain combines TRBV3-1 with TRBJ1-6, with TRBD1 as a possible D gene (5 bases). Germline V CDR1 and CDR2: LGHDT, YNNKEL (reference sequence). The CDR3 runs to 15 residues. Between the trimmed V and J ends, which lost 5 bases and 5 bases, there was a span of 13 bases. This CDR3 is CASSAPWGDNSPLHF. For the CDR3, the DNA is TGTGCCAGCAGCGCGCCGTGGGGCGATAATTCACCCCTCCACTTT. Drawing the rest from reference TRBV3-1 and TRBJ1-6, the complete variable domain is DTAVSQTPKYLVTQMGNDKSIKCEQNLGHDTMYWYKQDSKKFLKIMFSYNNKELIINETVPNRFSPKSPDKAHLNLHINSLELGDSAVYFCASSAPWGDNSPLHFGNGTRLTVT.

This clonotype was counted only a few times. V is TRBV28 and J is TRBJ2-7; no clear D. The V end lost 6 bases, the J end lost 7 bases, and 19 bases lay between the germline ends. The CDR3 has 14 amino acids. CDR1 and CDR2 from the germline V gene are MDHEN and SYDVKM. Here the CDR3 reads CASSTTGPSVEQYF. DNA of the CDR3: TGTGCCAGCAGCACAACGGGCCCCTCTGTGGAGCAGTACTTC.

V and J are TRBV20-1 and TRBJ2-3; a weak D match, TRBD2 (6 bases). Looked up from germline, CDR1 is DFQATT and CDR2 is SNEGSKA (reference sequence). This CDR3 has 13 amino acids. CDR3 in amino acids: CGVRLAYTDTQYF. The CDR3 DNA reads as TGCGGGGTCCGGCTAGCGTACACAGATACGCAGTATTTT.

This rearrangement joins TRBV3-1 to TRBJ1-2; 8 nucleotides align to TRBD1. The V gene's germline CDR1 is LGHDT and CDR2 YNNKEL (reference sequence). This CDR3 is 13 amino acids long. V shed 3 bases, J shed 9 bases, and the junction held 6 bases outside the gene matches. The CDR3 spells CASSQSTGASYTF. DNA of the CDR3: TGTGCCAGCAGCCAGTCGACAGGGGCTAGCTACACCTTC.

This clonotype was observed a handful of times. DNA of the CDR3: TGTGCCAGCAGTTTAGGGGGGACCAGCGGAATCTACAATGAGCAGTTCTTC. This encodes CASSLGGTSGIYNEQFF. The V call is TRBV27, the J call TRBJ2-1; TRBD2 is a possible D gene (6 bases). The CDR3 covers 17 residues. V shed 2 bases and J shed 3 bases, with 17 bases lying between them. Germline V CDR1 and CDR2: MNHEY, SMNVEV (reference sequence).

The sample holds a few counts of this clonotype. As DNA, the CDR3 is TGTGCCAGCAGTATGCGGGGGGGCGGCAATGAGCAGTTCTTC. This codes for CASSMRGGGNEQFF. This rearrangement joins TRBV12-3 or TRBV12-4 to TRBJ2-1; 9 bases fit TRBD2. V lost 5 bases to trimming and J lost 6 bases; unmatched junction nucleotides: 5. The CDR3 extends over 14 amino acids.